This T cell receptor (beta chain) derives from a study of blood T cells in healthy people across ages. Study in general: Through template switching, about one barcoded beta molecule was captured per two T cells, as measured in model experiments.

Study-level findings and limits: Per million T cells, TCR beta diversity dropped roughly linearly as age increased.

V shed 0 bases and J shed 5 bases, with 8 bases lying between them. In germline, CDR1 is SGHRS, CDR2 YFSETQ. CDR3 length: 13 residues. Total RNA amounts of at least 5 micrograms were extracted per sample. In regard to this clonotype: Its antigen remains unidentified.

A second 7 to 11 cycle PCR used barcoded and J-beta primers. Through a template-switch adaptor with 12 random nucleotides, each cDNA molecule received a tag. From the 5' RACE reads, TCRdb called clonotypes with MiXCR, one entry per CDR3 protein. Here the sample spans 750,000 to 950,000 distinct CDR3 sequences, 20% to 30% being singletons. This same sample was also part of a study on T cells of mothers and their children.

The source of this sequence is a boy under 18 in good health. The sample comprised blood. The chain is built from TRBV5-1 and TRBJ2-5; D could derive from TRBD1 or TRBD2 (5 bases each). The CDR3 DNA reads as TGCGCCAGCAGCTTGGTGAGGGACGAGACCCAGTACTTC. Encoded protein: CASSLVRDETQYF.